This T cell receptor beta chain was profiled in a study of CD8+ T cells in alopecia areata listed by TCRdb under 2018. In terms of the full investigation: Treated patients were enrolled in an open-label pilot trial of oral tofacitinib at 5 to 10 mg twice daily for moderate-to-severe alopecia areata. Patients received tofacitinib for 6 to 18 months and were then followed off drug for 6 months to check for delayed response and recurrence. Biopsies were taken from tofacitinib-treated patients at baseline and again at 4 and 24 weeks into treatment, and several of those patients also had a later scalp biopsy. RNA came from the PAXgene miRNA kit for fixed scalp, the miRNeasy kit for PBMCs, and the RNeasy kit for mouse skin. On the human side, TCRbeta sequencing was run on scalp tissue and on sorted CD4+ and CD8+ peripheral blood T cells from healthy controls and from alopecia areata patients with either patchy or totalis/universalis disease. immunoSEQ multiplex PCR using 35 Vbeta forward primers and 13 Jbeta reverse primers was used to amplify TCRbeta CDR3 regions. The study used high-throughput TCRbeta sequencing to examine T cell clonal expansion in alopecia areata, in both the C3H/HeJ mouse model and human patients. Clonality in the scalp was compared among normal scalp (n=4), patchy alopecia areata scalp (n=8), and alopecia totalis/universalis scalp (n=8).

The library was produced with the immunoSEQ multiplex PCR assay. For TCR sequencing, RNA was extracted from every sample and reverse transcribed into cDNA to serve as template. SuperScript III was used to make first-strand cDNA, primed with a 2:1 mix of oligo-dT and random hexamers. Amplification bias was assessed with a synthetic immune receptor repertoire, and residual bias was removed computationally. Processing in the source paper ran as follows. Raw reads were preprocessed for error removal, and CDR3 was defined according to IMGT conventions as running from the conserved cysteine to phenylalanine. Clonality was computed by normalizing Shannon entropy by log2 of the number of productive unique TCRs and subtracting the result from 1. Whether scalp clones were CD4 or CD8 was inferred by matching scalp TCRbeta sequences against CD4 and CD8 repertoires sorted from blood. This is the immuneACCESS table as TCRdb keeps it, with only in-frame sequences that have V and J called. A part of the clones is gone; compared with another copy, unresolved V genes explain less than half, and the rest is unexplained. V, J and clone size were drawn from that table, and D and trimming were deduced from the DNA. Within this sample are roughly 150,000 clones, with about 51% of them counted one time only. The top ten clonotypes cover roughly 21% of the sample.

General conclusions and limits of the study: Unlike mouse skin, which is dominated by gammadelta T cells, normal human skin has resident alphabeta T cells that are also sequenced, and this complicates analysis of the scalp TCR repertoire. Shared TCR sequences between patients were less evident than in mice, which may be partly attributable to HLA diversity in the patient population. Compared with normal scalp, lesional scalp had higher clonality and more expanded CD8+ clones, particularly in alopecia totalis/universalis, a pattern that suggests antigenic drive.

Read against the paper, the sample's time point label means: baseline before oral tofacitinib. Lesional scalp punch biopsies and peripheral blood were obtained from alopecia areata patients. PBMCs were separated by density centrifugation and stained for CD3, CD4 and CD8, after which CD4+ and CD8+ T cells were sorted on a FACSAria. Regarding this clone: No cognate antigen has been identified for it. The record has no base qualities; no much larger clone is one base away.

This TCR was sampled from a human donor with alopecia areata. Sequencing used CD8+ T cells sorted from blood, obtained at week 0.

The CDR3 amino acid sequence is: CASSLEGNGYTF. The nucleotide sequence is TGTGCCAGCAGCTTAGAGGGGAATGGCTACACCTTC. The receptor chain draws on TRBV7-2 and TRBJ1-2; the D region possibly corresponds to TRBD1 (5 bases align). The CDR3 spans 12 residues, from the cysteine through the phenylalanine. The CDR3 DNA has 36 bases and is translated from base 1. CDR1 SGHTA and CDR2 FQGNSA are derived from the germline V gene. V was cut back by 1 base and J by 6 bases, leaving a gap of 6 bases between them.